Reported below is one T cell receptor beta chain. Its specificity is unknown. The CDR3 covers 15 residues. Trimming removed 0 bases at V and 0 bases at J, with 8 bases between. CDR1 and CDR2 (germline): MNHEY, SVGAGI. The data derive from a study of cytomegalovirus exposure and HLA in healthy donors. Study outcomes and limitations: Some V segments could not be told apart, so they were left out, TRBV6-2 and TRBV6-3 among them.

Amplification used 60 Vbeta primers and 13 Jbeta primers. The method was immunoSEQ multiplex PCR; TCRdb's version includes in-frame clones alone and lacks a portion of them. The sample contains some 99,000 clones, 76% of which appear only once. This clonotype was obtained from a woman in her fifties or sixties in good health and CMV-seropositive. The V gene is TRBV6-5, the J gene TRBJ1-1; D not resolved. The specimen was PBMCs. In nucleotides, the CDR3 is TGTGCCAGCAGTTACTCGGTGAGGGTGAACACTGAAGCTTTCTTT. Its protein is CASSYSVRVNTEAFF.